The 25 T cell receptor beta chains below come from one sample, sequenced in a study of cytomegalovirus exposure and HLA in healthy donors. Assay: immunoSEQ multiplex PCR; the TCRdb copy retains only in-frame clones and omits some. The sample lists 150,000 to 200,000 clones, over 65% occurring once. The source material was PBMCs. The receptor set was obtained from a man aged 18 to 29 in good health and CMV-seropositive.

The chain uses TRBV27 and TRBJ2-1; possibly TRBD2 for D (6 bases). The CDR3 runs to 13 residues. Trimming shortened V by 3 bases and J by 15 bases, and 18 bases separated the two germline ends. Germline CDR1 MNHEY, CDR2 SMNVEV (reference sequence). As DNA, the CDR3 is TGTGCCAGCAGTTTTATGGCTAGCGAGGTGTCGTTCTTC. This sequence encodes CASSFMASEVSFF.

To note about this clone: One junction end does not reproduce the germline sequence, and a read error may be involved. V usage is TRBV19 and J usage is TRBJ1-5; perhaps TRBD1 as D (6 bases). Looked up from germline, CDR1 is LNHDA and CDR2 is SQIVND (reference sequence). The length of the CDR3 is 9 residues. The CDR3 DNA sequence: TGTGCCAGTGGACAGCGCCAGCATTTT. Protein product: CASGQRQHF.

The sample holds one count of this clone. The chain employs TRBV5-4 and TRBJ1-3; D gene unclear. Germline V gene sequence: CDR1 SGHNT, CDR2 YYREEE (reference sequence). This CDR3 is 17 amino acids long. The germline V and J ends were trimmed by 4 bases and 1 base, with 18 bases remaining between them. CDR3 nucleotides: TGTGCCAGCAGCCCTGGGCCCGCCATGGCTTCTGGAAACACCATATATTTT. Translated: CASSPGPAMASGNTIYF. Supplemented by reference TRBV5-4 and TRBJ1-3, the full variable domain reads ETGVTQSPTHLIKTRGQQVTLRCSSQSGHNTVSWYQQALGQGPQFIFQYYREEENGRGNFPPRFSGLQFPNYSSELNVNALELDDSALYLCASSPGPAMASGNTIYFGEGSWLTVV.

The gene calls are TRBV30 and TRBJ2-5, with a possible D match to TRBD2 (6 bases). Germline loops: CDR1 GTSNPN, CDR2 SVGIG (reference sequence). V lost 5 bases to trimming and J lost 7 bases, with 17 bases between them. There are 13 residues in the CDR3. In DNA, the CDR3 is TGTGCCTGGGACCGGGACTCCGGTGGGACCCAGTACTTC. Protein product: CAWDRDSGGTQYF.

CDR3 DNA: TGCGCCAGCAGCTTTCTAGCGGGGACCCCCTACGAGCAGTACTTC. It specifies CASSFLAGTPYEQYF. V usage is TRBV5-1 and J usage is TRBJ2-7; 9 bases align to TRBD2. After removal of 2 bases from V and 2 bases from J, the junction contained 5 bases not matched to a gene. Looked up from germline, CDR1 is SGHRS and CDR2 is YFSETQ. This CDR3 is 15 amino acids long.

A few counts support this clone. This chain links TRBV18 with TRBJ2-3; 7 bases agree with TRBD2. Per the germline V gene, CDR1 is KGHSH and CDR2 is LQKENI. V gave up 3 bases and J gave up 2 bases; unmatched junction bases: 8. This CDR3 region has 16 residues. CDR3 DNA: TGTGCCAGCTCACCGCCTAGCGGCACGCCCACAGATACGCAGTATTTT. This encodes CASSPPSGTPTDTQYF.

The chain is built from TRBV27 and TRBJ2-1; the match to TRBD1 covers 8 bases. CDR3 length equals 12 residues. J was trimmed by 16 bases and V by 6 bases; bases with no gene match: 11. The V gene's germline CDR1 is MNHEY and CDR2 SMNVEV (reference sequence). The CDR3 nucleotides are TGTGCCAGCAGCACCACCGACAGGGGTAGATTCTTC. This sequence encodes CASSTTDRGRFF.

The table lists this clone with many counts. The V and J genes are TRBV5-1 and TRBJ2-7; 11 nucleotides match TRBD2. Germline CDR1 SGHRS, CDR2 YFSETQ. The CDR3 extends over 15 amino acids. The V segment lost 5 bases and the J segment 3 bases; nucleotides outside the gene matches: 7. As DNA, the CDR3 is TGCGCCAGCAGGTGGACTAGCGGGCCCTACTACGAGCAGTACTTC. This codes for CASRWTSGPYYEQYF.

The CDR3 region is CATRLAGGLAGEKLFF. CDR3 DNA sequence: TGTGCCACCAGACTCGCGGGGGGGCTGGCAGGCGAAAAACTGTTTTTT. The chain is built from TRBV15 and TRBJ1-4, with D maybe TRBD1 (6 bases). Germline values: CDR1 LNHNV, CDR2 YYDKDF (reference sequence). The CDR3 is 16 amino acids. V was trimmed by 6 bases and J by 8 bases, leaving 22 bases between them. Drawing the rest from reference TRBV15 and TRBJ1-4, the complete variable domain is DAMVIQNPRYQVTQFGKPVTLSCSQTLNHNVMYWYQQKSSQAPKLLFHYYDKDFNNEADTPDNFQSRRPNTSFCFLDIRSPGLGDTAMYLCATRLAGGLAGEKLFFGSGTQLSVL.

The chain employs TRBV6-7 and TRBJ2-1; TRBD2 matches at 13 bases. TRBV6-7 is treated as an ORF (open reading frame) with a function not yet certain. Trimming at V came to 4 bases and at J to 0 bases, leaving 6 bases not matched to a gene. The CDR3 spans 18 residues. CDR3 nucleotides: TGTGCCAGCAGTTCCGGGACTAGCGGGACGAGCTCCTACAATGAGCAGTTCTTC. Its protein product is CASSSGTSGTSSYNEQFF.

This chain joins TRBV4-3 and TRBJ1-1; a weak D match, TRBD1 (6 bases). The CDR3 length is 16 residues. CDR1 LGHNA and CDR2 YSLEER come from the germline V gene. V was clipped by 2 bases and J by 1 base, with 14 bases between them. The CDR3 coding sequence is TGCGCCAGCAGCCAAACCCGGACAGTAACGAACACTGAAGCTTTCTTT. This gives the protein CASSQTRTVTNTEAFF.

The chain links TRBV14 to TRBJ1-2, with D perhaps TRBD1 (5 bases). V was pared by 0 bases and J by 4 bases, with 15 bases between. The CDR3 has 16 amino acids. The germline gives CDR1 SGHDN, CDR2 FVKESK. The CDR3 region is CASSQDGGSLTYGYTF. In DNA form, the CDR3 reads TGTGCCAGCAGCCAAGATGGGGGGTCCCTTACCTATGGCTACACCTTC.

The CDR3 region has the DNA TGCGCCAGCAGCCGCCGCTGGGACAGGGTGGTCCTCGGCTCCTACAATGAGCAGTTCTTC. As protein: CASSRRWDRVVLGSYNEQFF. V is TRBV4-3 and J is TRBJ2-1; 9 bases agree with TRBD1. The germline gives CDR1 LGHNA, CDR2 YSLEER. This CDR3 is 20 amino acids long. V dropped 4 bases and J dropped 0; count of bases not matched to a gene: 16.

The V and J genes are TRBV27 and TRBJ2-1; 12 bases are shared with TRBD2. The germline V gene has CDR1 MNHEY and CDR2 SMNVEV (reference sequence). The junction had 6 bases not matched to a gene; V was cut back by 4 bases and J by 8 bases. The CDR3 covers 15 residues. The chain's CDR3 is CASSSTSGRRDEQFF. CDR3 in DNA: TGTGCCAGCAGTTCCACTAGCGGGAGGAGGGATGAGCAGTTCTTC.

The sample holds one count of this clone. The gene calls are TRBV27 and TRBJ2-5, with 8 bases that match TRBD1. Matching the DNA end better, TRBJ2-7 makes the J call doubtful. Germline loops: CDR1 MNHEY, CDR2 SMNVEV (reference sequence). The CDR3 loop spans 14 amino acids. CDR3 in amino acids: CASSLLGQAYEQYF. Here the CDR3 DNA reads TGTGCCAGCAGTTTATTGGGACAGGCCTACGAGCAGTACTTC.

The chain employs TRBV11-2 and TRBJ1-1, with D possibly TRBD1 on 6 matching bases. The V and J ends lost 5 bases and 6 bases respectively, with 13 bases between them. The CDR3 is 13 residues long. Germline CDR1 is SGHAT and CDR2 is FQNNGV. CDR3 sequence: CASSINRDAEAFF. In DNA form, the CDR3 reads TGTGCCAGCAGCATAAACAGGGATGCTGAAGCTTTCTTT.

The rearrangement uses TRBV7-3 and TRBJ2-5; the match to TRBD1 covers 10 bases. Germline trimming cut 2 bases from V and 4 bases from J; bases unmatched to any gene: 4. The CDR3 length is 15 residues. Germline CDR1 is SGHTA and CDR2 is FQGTGA. CDR3 in amino acids: CASSLGDRGGETQYF. The CDR3 DNA reads TGTGCCAGCAGCTTAGGGGACAGGGGTGGAGAGACCCAGTACTTC.

J is TRBJ2-7 and V is TRBV4-3; 11 nucleotides line up with TRBD1. The CDR3 has 17 residues. The V segment lost 0 bases and the J segment 3 bases; nucleotides outside the gene matches: 7. The germline V gene has CDR1 LGHNA and CDR2 YSLEER. CDR3 sequence reads: CASSQDLVGTGGYEQYF. CDR3 nucleotides: TGCGCCAGCAGCCAAGATCTGGTCGGGACAGGGGGCTACGAGCAGTACTTC.

V and J are TRBV6-1 and TRBJ2-1; D possibly corresponds to TRBD2 (6 bases). Germline V gene lookup returns CDR1 MNHNS and CDR2 SASEGT. Between the trimmed V and J ends, which lost 8 bases and 11 bases, there was a span of 22 bases. CDR3 size: 14 residues. The CDR3 sequence: CASLGAVAEDKQFF. DNA for the CDR3: TGTGCCAGCCTGGGCGCGGTAGCGGAGGACAAGCAGTTCTTC.

V is TRBV6-5 and J is TRBJ1-5; TRBD1 might be the D (6 bases). CDR1 is MNHEY, CDR2 SVGAGI, per germline. This CDR3 contains 15 residues. V lost 5 bases and J 11 bases, leaving 22 bases between the germline ends. CDR3 sequence reads: CASSPAAGGPWSQHF. In DNA form, the CDR3 reads TGTGCCAGCAGTCCAGCAGCGGGGGGCCCCTGGTCCCAGCATTTT.

The V gene is TRBV13, the J gene TRBJ2-7; D may be TRBD2 (7 bases). V shed 2 bases and J shed 2 bases, with 25 bases lying between them. Germline values: CDR1 PRHDT, CDR2 FYEKMQ (reference sequence). This CDR3 has 19 residues. Here the CDR3 DNA reads TGTGCCAGCAGCTTACCCAGGGGAGGGGACCTTCGGCTTCCCTACGAGCAGTACTTC. Translating it yields CASSLPRGGDLRLPYEQYF.

The rearrangement uses TRBV4-3 and TRBJ2-7; TRBD1 agrees at 9 bases. The CDR3 runs to 15 residues. V dropped 0 bases and J dropped 9; count of bases not matched to a gene: 9. Per the germline V gene, CDR1 is LGHNA and CDR2 is YSLEER. CDR3 residues: CASSQDGQGPSGQYF. The CDR3 region has the DNA TGCGCCAGCAGCCAAGACGGACAGGGGCCTTCGGGGCAGTACTTC.

The rearrangement uses TRBV9 and TRBJ2-3; D is perhaps TRBD2 (6 bases). The V gene lost 0 bases and the J gene lost 4 bases, with 12 bases spanning the gap. CDR3 size: 15 residues. Germline CDR1 SGDLS, CDR2 YYNGEE. CDR3 DNA: TGTGCCAGCAGCGTAGCTCCGGGAGCGGCAGATACGCAGTATTTT. It specifies CASSVAPGAADTQYF.

V usage is TRBV11-2 and J usage is TRBJ1-1, with no clear D. CDR3 length equals 13 residues. CDR1 and CDR2 from the germline V gene are SGHAT and FQNNGV. Trimming pared 4 bases from V and 4 bases from J, leaving 10 bases between. The chain's CDR3 is CASSSPSGTEAFF. The CDR3 nucleotides are TGTGCCAGCAGCTCCCCTTCGGGCACTGAAGCTTTCTTT.

CDR3 residues: CASSKTSGIGGTDTQYF. The CDR3 coding sequence is TGTGCCAGCAGTAAGACTAGCGGAATCGGGGGCACAGATACGCAGTATTTT. This rearrangement joins TRBV28 to TRBJ2-3; 9 nucleotides match TRBD2. Germline values: CDR1 MDHEN, CDR2 SYDVKM. Losses at the gene ends were 5 bases for V and 1 base for J; bases not matched to a gene: 10. This CDR3 region has 17 residues.